The subject of this entry is one TCR beta chain. Antigen unknown. These data are taken from a study of CD8 T cells in ankylosing spondylitis. Each CDR3 protein is one row after TCRdb ran MiXCR on the 5' RACE reads. This sample has about 340,000 distinct CDR3 sequences, with 14% to 15% found just once. The CDR3 is 15 amino acids. With 4 bases clipped from V and 5 bases from J, the junction kept 11 bases outside the gene matches. Germline CDR1 reads LNHDA; CDR2 reads SQIVND (reference sequence). Broader study findings: Roughly eight highly homologous variants made up a TCR beta motif that seemed to typify ankylosing spondylitis blood. Matched synovial fluid from ankylosing spondylitis patients was reported to be enriched for disease-linked clones.

The sequenced sample was blood, either unsorted or a sorted T cell fraction (not recorded which). This receptor was obtained from a male donor with ankylosing spondylitis or in good health (not recorded which). The rearrangement joins TRBV19 to TRBJ2-7, with 7 bases matching TRBD2. The CDR3 is CASSTRAGRFDEQYF. The CDR3 region has the DNA TGTGCCAGTAGTACTCGAGCGGGAAGGTTTGACGAGCAGTACTTC.